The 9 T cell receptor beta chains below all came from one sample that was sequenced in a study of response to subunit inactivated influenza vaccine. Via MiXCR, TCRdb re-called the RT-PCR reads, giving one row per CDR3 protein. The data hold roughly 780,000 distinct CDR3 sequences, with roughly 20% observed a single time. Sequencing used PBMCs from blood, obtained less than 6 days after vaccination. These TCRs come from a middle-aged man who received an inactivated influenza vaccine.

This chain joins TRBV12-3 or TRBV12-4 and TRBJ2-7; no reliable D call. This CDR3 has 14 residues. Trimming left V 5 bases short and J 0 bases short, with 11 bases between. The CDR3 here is CASSERSLSYEQYF. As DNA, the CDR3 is TGTGCCAGCAGTGAACGTAGTCTCTCCTACGAGCAGTACTTC.

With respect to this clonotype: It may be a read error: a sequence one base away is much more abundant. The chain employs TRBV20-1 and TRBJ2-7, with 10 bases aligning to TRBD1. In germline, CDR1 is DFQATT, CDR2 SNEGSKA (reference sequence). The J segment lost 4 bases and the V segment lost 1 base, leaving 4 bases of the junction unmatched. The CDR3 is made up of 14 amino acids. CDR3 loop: CSARGGQGIYEQYF. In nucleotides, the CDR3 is TGCAGTGCTAGAGGGGGACAGGGGATTTACGAGCAGTACTTC.

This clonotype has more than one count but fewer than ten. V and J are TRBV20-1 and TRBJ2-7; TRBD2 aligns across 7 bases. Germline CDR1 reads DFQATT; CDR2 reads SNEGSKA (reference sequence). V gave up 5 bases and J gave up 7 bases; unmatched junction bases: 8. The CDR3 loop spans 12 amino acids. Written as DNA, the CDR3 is TGCAGTGCTCCGCGGGAGACGGGGGAGCAGTACTTC. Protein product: CSAPRETGEQYF.

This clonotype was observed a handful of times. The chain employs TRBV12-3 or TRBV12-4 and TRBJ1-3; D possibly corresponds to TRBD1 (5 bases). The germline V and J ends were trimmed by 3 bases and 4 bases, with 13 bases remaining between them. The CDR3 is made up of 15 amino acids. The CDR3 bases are TGTGCCAGCAGTTTGGGCAGGGCGTCCGGAAACACCATATATTTT. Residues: CASSLGRASGNTIYF.

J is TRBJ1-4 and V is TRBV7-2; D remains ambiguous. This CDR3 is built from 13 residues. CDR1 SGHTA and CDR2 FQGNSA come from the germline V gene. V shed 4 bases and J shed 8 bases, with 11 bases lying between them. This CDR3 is CASSYWGTEKLFF. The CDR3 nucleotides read TGTGCCAGCAGCTATTGGGGAACGGAAAAACTGTTTTTT.

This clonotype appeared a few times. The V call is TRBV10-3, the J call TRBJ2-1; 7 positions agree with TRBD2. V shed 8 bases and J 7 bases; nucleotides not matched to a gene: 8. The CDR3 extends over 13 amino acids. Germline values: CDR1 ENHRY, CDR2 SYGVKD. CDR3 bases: TGTGCCATCTGGGAGGGTGTGAGGAATGAGCAGTTCTTC. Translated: CAIWEGVRNEQFF.

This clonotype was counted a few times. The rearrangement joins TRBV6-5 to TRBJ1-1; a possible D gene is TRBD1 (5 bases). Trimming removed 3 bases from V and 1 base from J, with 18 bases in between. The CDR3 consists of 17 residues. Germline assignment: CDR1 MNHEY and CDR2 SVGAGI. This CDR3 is CASSYPQTGTRNTEAFF. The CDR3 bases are TGTGCCAGCAGTTATCCGCAGACCGGGACCAGGAACACTGAAGCTTTCTTT.

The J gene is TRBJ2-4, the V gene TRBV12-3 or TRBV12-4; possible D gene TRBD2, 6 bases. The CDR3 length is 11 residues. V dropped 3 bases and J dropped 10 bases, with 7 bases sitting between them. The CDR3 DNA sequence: TGTGCCAGCAGTTTTCGGGGGATTCAGTACTTC. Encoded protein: CASSFRGIQYF.

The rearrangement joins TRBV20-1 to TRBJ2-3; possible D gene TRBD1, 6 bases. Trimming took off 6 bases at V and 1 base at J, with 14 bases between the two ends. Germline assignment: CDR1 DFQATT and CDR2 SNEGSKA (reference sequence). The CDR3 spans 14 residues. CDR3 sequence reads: CSAPQGRGTDTQYF. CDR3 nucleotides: TGCAGTGCCCCTCAGGGGAGAGGCACAGATACGCAGTATTTT.